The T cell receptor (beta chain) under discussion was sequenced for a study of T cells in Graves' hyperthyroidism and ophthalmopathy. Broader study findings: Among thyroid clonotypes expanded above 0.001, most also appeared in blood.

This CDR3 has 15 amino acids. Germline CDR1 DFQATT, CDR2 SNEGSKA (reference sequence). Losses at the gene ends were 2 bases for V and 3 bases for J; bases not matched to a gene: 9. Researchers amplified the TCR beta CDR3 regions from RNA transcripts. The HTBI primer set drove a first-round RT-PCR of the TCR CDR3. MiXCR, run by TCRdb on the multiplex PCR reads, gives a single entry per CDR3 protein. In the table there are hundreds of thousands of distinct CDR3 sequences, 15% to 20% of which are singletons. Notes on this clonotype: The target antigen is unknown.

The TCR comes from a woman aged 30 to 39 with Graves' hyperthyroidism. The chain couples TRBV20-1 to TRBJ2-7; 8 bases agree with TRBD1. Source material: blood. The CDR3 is CSARSAGTGLYEQYF. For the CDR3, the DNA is TGCAGTGCTAGATCTGCCGGGACAGGTCTCTACGAGCAGTACTTC.